This T cell receptor beta chain was observed in a study of cytomegalovirus exposure and HLA in healthy donors. Findings and limits, study-wide: The tendency of first-cohort TCR clusters to co-occur in the 120 or so validation repertoires was the finding of a later analysis.

Profiled with immunoSEQ multiplex PCR; TCRdb holds only in-frame clones, not every one. This table holds about 250,000 clones, 87% found once. The V gene's germline CDR1 is MNHEY and CDR2 SVGAGI. The CDR3 covers 14 residues. Deletions cut 7 bases from V and 7 bases from J, with 16 bases between. Of note for this clone: What it binds is not known.

The approximately 130-subject validation cohort, separate from the approximately 660-subject first cohort, included the donors. This chain links TRBV6-5 with TRBJ2-2, with a possible D match to TRBD1 (7 bases). This clonotype was sampled from a man aged 18 to 35 in good health and CMV-seropositive. Sequenced material: PBMCs. The CDR3 bases are TGTGCCAGCACCGAACCAGGGGGGAACGGGGAGCTGTTTTTT. Translated: CASTEPGGNGELFF.